This entry lists 20 T cell receptor beta chains sequenced from one sample in a study of cytomegalovirus exposure and HLA in healthy donors. Both 60 Vbeta primers and 13 Jbeta primers went into the PCR. Clones were read by immunoSEQ multiplex PCR, and TCRdb kept only the in-frame ones, dropping some. The data hold 150,000 to 200,000 clones, with 85% to 90% observed a single time. The sequenced material came from PBMCs. Receptors originate from a woman younger than 35 in good health and CMV-seronegative.

This chain uses TRBV5-1 with TRBJ2-1, with 8 bases aligning to TRBD1. The V gene end was trimmed by 2 bases and the J gene end by 8 bases; junction bases not matched to a gene: 6. The CDR3 runs to 14 residues. Germline assignment: CDR1 SGHRS and CDR2 YFSETQ. CDR3 sequence reads: CASSLGQGKDEQFF. In DNA form, the CDR3 reads TGCGCCAGCAGCTTAGGACAGGGTAAGGATGAGCAGTTCTTC.

The chain has TRBV6-5 and TRBJ2-3, with unresolved D. Germline V gene data show CDR1 as MNHEY and CDR2 as SVGAGI. The ends were cut back, 4 bases at V and 3 bases at J, with 11 bases in the middle. CDR3 length: 14 residues. CDR3 DNA: TGTGCCAGCAGTTTCTCATATAAAACAGATACGCAGTATTTT. Translating gives CASSFSYKTDTQYF.

V and J are TRBV6-5 and TRBJ2-5, with 7 bases fitting TRBD2. V shed 0 bases, J shed 5 bases, and the junction held 6 bases outside the gene matches. CDR1 is MNHEY, CDR2 SVGAGI, per germline. CDR3 length equals 15 residues. This CDR3 reads CASSYSGGSKETQYF. For the CDR3, the DNA is TGTGCCAGCAGTTACTCAGGCGGGAGTAAGGAGACCCAGTACTTC.

The rearrangement joins TRBV30 to TRBJ2-3; 8 bases fit TRBD1. V dropped 1 base and J dropped 5; count of bases not matched to a gene: 5. The CDR3 totals 14 residues. Germline loops: CDR1 GTSNPN, CDR2 SVGIG (reference sequence). Here the CDR3 reads CAWSEDRGVDTQYF. Here the CDR3 DNA reads TGTGCCTGGAGTGAAGACAGGGGTGTAGATACGCAGTATTTT.

The chain couples TRBV6-6 to TRBJ2-2; D unresolved. V was cut by 1 base and J by 4 bases, with 10 bases left in between. The CDR3 runs 15 residues. Germline V gene sequence: CDR1 MNHNY, CDR2 SVGAGI (reference sequence). DNA for the CDR3: TGTGCCAGCAGTTACTGGCAGGCCTCCACCGGGGAGCTGTTTTTT. This sequence encodes CASSYWQASTGELFF.

This clone has more than one count but fewer than ten. The J gene is TRBJ2-7, the V gene TRBV27; 8 bases agree with TRBD1. The germline V gene encodes CDR1 MNHEY and CDR2 SMNVEV (reference sequence). The CDR3 extends over 14 amino acids. Trimming removed 6 bases from V and 6 bases from J; junction bases left unmatched: 10. The CDR3 region has the DNA TGTGCCAGCAGGATTGCGGGGACAGGAGGCGAGCAGTACTTC. Amino acid sequence: CASRIAGTGGEQYF.

Note on this clone: The junction departs from the called germline gene at one end, perhaps through a read error. The rearrangement links TRBV7-9 to TRBJ2-7; 9 positions match TRBD1. The germline gives CDR1 SEHNR, CDR2 FQNEAQ (reference sequence). This CDR3 is 18 amino acids long. The CDR3 sequence is CSSSRGDRVSFWPGGQYF. Written as DNA, the CDR3 is TGTTCCAGCAGCCGGGGGGACAGGGTTAGCTTCTGGCCCGGCGGGCAGTACTTC.

Only one count was recorded for this clone. The chain has TRBV30 and TRBJ1-5; D uncertain. The CDR3 contains 13 residues. With 0 bases removed from V and 4 bases from J, the gap between germline ends came to 7 bases. Germline CDR1 reads GTSNPN; CDR2 reads SVGIG (reference sequence). The CDR3 DNA reads TGTGCCTGGAGTGTACTTATGAATCAGCCCCAGCATTTT. Amino acids: CAWSVLMNQPQHF.

The V gene is TRBV30, the J gene TRBJ1-2, with D uncertain. Germline CDR1 and CDR2: GTSNPN and SVGIG (reference sequence). CDR3 length: 10 residues. V dropped 5 bases and J dropped 4 bases, with 5 bases sitting between them. The CDR3 sequence is CAWASYGYTF. CDR3 bases: TGTGCCTGGGCCAGCTATGGCTACACCTTC.

The V gene is TRBV28, the J gene TRBJ1-3, with D maybe TRBD1 (6 bases). Germline CDR1 and CDR2: MDHEN and SYDVKM. The CDR3 runs 14 residues. Trimming removed 4 bases from V and 3 bases from J, with 10 bases in between. The CDR3 sequence is CASSSGERGNTIYF. CDR3 DNA sequence: TGTGCCAGCAGTTCAGGGGAACGTGGAAACACCATATATTTT.

The chain links TRBV9 to TRBJ1-2; 8 nucleotides match TRBD1. Germline loops: CDR1 SGDLS, CDR2 YYNGEE. J was trimmed by 0 bases and V by 4 bases; bases with no gene match: 20. The CDR3 is 20 amino acids. The CDR3 sequence is CASSSSPWDRWGGTNYGYTF. The CDR3, as DNA: TGTGCCAGCAGCTCGTCCCCCTGGGACAGGTGGGGGGGGACTAACTATGGCTACACCTTC.

The chain couples TRBV5-1 to TRBJ2-1, with TRBD2 matching 9 bases. The J segment lost 10 bases and the V segment lost 2 bases, leaving 13 bases of the junction unmatched. This CDR3 comprises 16 residues. Germline V lookup: CDR1 SGHRS, CDR2 YFSETQ. The CDR3 coding sequence is TGCGCCAGCAGCTTCGGCGGTCTAGCGGGAACTAGGGAGCAGTTCTTC. Amino acids: CASSFGGLAGTREQFF.

V gene TRBV30 combines with J gene TRBJ1-4; TRBD1 aligns across 7 bases. Germline CDR1 reads GTSNPN; CDR2 reads SVGIG (reference sequence). This CDR3 has 15 residues. V shed 4 bases and J 8 bases; nucleotides not matched to a gene: 13. The CDR3 here is CAWNIQTGSEEKLFF. The CDR3 DNA sequence: TGTGCCTGGAACATCCAGACAGGGAGTGAGGAAAAACTGTTTTTT.

The chain has TRBV7-9 and TRBJ1-2, with TRBD1 as a possible D gene (6 bases). The CDR3 totals 13 residues. The V end lost 6 bases, the J end lost 3 bases, and 11 bases lay between the germline ends. Germline loops: CDR1 SEHNR, CDR2 FQNEAQ (reference sequence). The CDR3 loop is CASSRDTYYGYTF. The DNA for the CDR3 is TGTGCCAGCAGTCGGGACACTTACTATGGCTACACCTTC. The whole variable domain, filled in from reference TRBV7-9 and TRBJ1-2, reads DTGVSQNPRHKITKRGQNVTFRCDPISEHNRLYWYRQTLGQGPEFLTYFQNEAQLEKSRLLSDRFSAERPKGSFSTLEIQRTEQGDSAMYLCASSRDTYYGYTFGSGTRLTVV.

The chain is built from TRBV29-1 and TRBJ2-3; tentative D call: TRBD2 (5 bases). The CDR3 sequence is 13 residues long. The germline V gene has CDR1 SQVTM and CDR2 ANQGSEA. V lost 8 bases to trimming and J lost 5 bases, with 17 bases between them. The CDR3 reads CSFNPGVQDTQYF. CDR3 coding DNA: TGCAGCTTCAACCCCGGGGTCCAAGATACGCAGTATTTT.

J is TRBJ2-3 and V is TRBV7-6, with TRBD1 matching over 8 bases. V lost 2 bases, J lost 2 bases, and 12 bases stayed unmatched. There are 18 residues in the CDR3. Germline lookup yields CDR1 SGHVS and CDR2 FNYEAQ. For the CDR3, the DNA is TGTGCCAGCAGCTTAAAGCTTCCGGGACAGGCGATCACAGATACGCAGTATTTT. This translates into CASSLKLPGQAITDTQYF.

The J gene is TRBJ2-7, the V gene TRBV5-4; 7 nucleotides line up with TRBD1. V was pared by 4 bases and J by 0 bases, with 7 bases of the junction left unmatched. The V gene's germline CDR1 is SGHNT and CDR2 YYREEE (reference sequence). The length of the CDR3 is 15 residues. The CDR3 DNA follows: TGTGCCAGCAGCCTCCGGAGACAGGGCTCCTACGAGCAGTACTTC. Translating gives CASSLRRQGSYEQYF.

The V gene is TRBV11-2, the J gene TRBJ1-1, with 10 positions matching TRBD1. Germline V gene data show CDR1 as SGHAT and CDR2 as FQNNGV. V was pared by 1 base and J by 1 base, with 6 bases of the junction left unmatched. The length of the CDR3 is 17 residues. The CDR3 here is CASSLVGTGVANTEAFF. CDR3 in DNA: TGTGCCAGCAGCTTAGTGGGGACAGGGGTGGCGAACACTGAAGCTTTCTTT.

About this clone: Sequence at one end of the junction differs from germline and may be a read error. The V gene is TRBV7-7, the J gene TRBJ2-3; perhaps TRBD2 as D (5 bases). Germline V gene data show CDR1 as SSHAT and CDR2 as FNYEAQ (reference sequence). The CDR3 length is 15 residues. DNA for the CDR3: TGTGCTAGCAGCTTAGGTCTCGGGAACACAGATACGCAGTATTTT. Its protein is CASSLGLGNTDTQYF.

The chain's CDR3 is CASSDRGFSHEQYF. CDR3 coding DNA: TGTGCCAGCAGCGACAGGGGTTTCAGCCACGAGCAGTACTTC. J is TRBJ2-5 and V is TRBV7-6, with 8 bases fitting TRBD1. The DNA end favors TRBJ2-7, so the J call may be wrong. The CDR3 spans 14 residues. The germline V gene has CDR1 SGHVS and CDR2 FNYEAQ.